This TCR beta chain stems from a study of naive CD8 T cells in extremely preterm neonates (dated by TCRdb to 2017 to 2019). Regarding the research as a whole: The study compared the TCRbeta CDR3 repertoires of sorted naive CD8+ T cells among four age groups: extremely preterm neonates, term neonates, young children and adults. General findings and caveats noted by the study authors: Preterm CDR3s were shorter, with fewer N additions and less junctional trimming, and were closer to germline than those of older groups. A small sample size and variable productive template counts among preterm samples were noted by the authors as limitations. A higher proportion of shared CDR3 nucleotide sequences was found in preterm neonates (approximately 2.7%) than in term neonates (about 0.4%), young children (approximately 0.03%) and adults (around 0.01%). To track T cell development within individuals, the authors urged prospective longitudinal studies of preterm and term neonates. Compared with all other age groups, preterm neonates showed significantly lower iChao1 richness (p < 0.05) along with an even clone distribution, indicating a less rich repertoire.

TCRbeta CDR3 regions were amplified from genomic DNA by a two-step, bias-controlled multiplex PCR. Primers specific for every TRBV and TRBJ gene segment were included in the multiplex PCR. The immunoSEQ Assay was used to generate the TCRbeta repertoire data. The paper's processing steps were these. A relative-frequency ratio and a modified nearest-neighbor algorithm were applied to filter and cluster reads so that closely related sequences were merged. IMGT annotation was the basis for assigning V, D and J genes to CDR3 sequences. Template counts were quantified against synthetic TCR CDR3 analog sequences and normalized for PCR amplification bias. Analyses were restricted to unique productive sequences, meaning in-frame CDR3 sequences without stop codons. The immunoSEQ Analyzer software was used to calculate iChao1 richness and clonality, with clonality defined as 1 minus Pielou's evenness. JMP was used for statistical testing, with Student's t-test or a non-parametric test applied depending on Shapiro-Wilk normality results. Drawn from immuneACCESS, this table holds only the in-frame rearrangements with V and J called that TCRdb kept. Clones are partly lost; checked studies trace under half to an unresolved V gene and leave the rest unexplained. V, J and clone size were drawn from that table, and D and trimming were deduced from the DNA. In all, the sample holds 7,400 or so clones, and roughly 98% of those were seen once. The ten largest clones represent about 0.35% of the sample.

This clone was counted once. Its antigen remains undetermined. No base-level quality is on record; no much larger clone is a single base apart. Several elective full-term cesarean deliveries at about 36-41 weeks of gestation, with no labor and no rupture of membranes, were the source of the term cord blood. Exclusion from the study was applied to pregnancies with fetal demise, active maternal HSV infection or known maternal HIV infection. A FACSAria III cell sorter was used to sort live, Annexin V-negative naive CD8+ T cells (CD3+CD8+CD45RA+CCR7+). Each sample yielded roughly 18,000 to 100,000 sorted naive CD8+ T cells. Mixed venous-arterial cord blood was collected with preassembled standardized sampling kits. Cord blood was held at room temperature and processed no more than 4 hours after collection. Ficoll-Paque density gradient centrifugation of diluted blood was used to isolate mononuclear cells. Before sorting, mononuclear cells were cryopreserved in approximately 10% DMSO with approximately 90% FBS and kept in long-term storage at -150 degrees C. After thawing, the cells were stained with Annexin V and with antibodies against CD3, CD8, CCR7 and CD45RA. The DNeasy Blood and Tissue Kit was used to extract genomic DNA from snap-frozen pellets of sorted cells.

CDR1 and CDR2 are read off the germline V gene (reference sequence) as MNHEY and SMNVEV. Germline trimming: 1 base from V, 1 base from J; junction bases outside gene matches: 9. The CDR3 starts with the cysteine, ends with the phenylalanine, and has 17 residues. Only CDR3 DNA is held: 51 bases, read in frame from base 1. The sequencing sample was made of naive CD8+ T cells from cord blood. The sequence is built from TRBV27 and TRBJ2-7; 8 bases in the junction line up with TRBD1. The origin of this receptor is a newborn in good health. CDR3 sequence: CASSLWGPGQGSYEQYF. In nucleotide form, the sequence is TGTGCCAGCAGTTTATGGGGCCCTGGACAGGGATCCTACGAGCAGTACTTC.